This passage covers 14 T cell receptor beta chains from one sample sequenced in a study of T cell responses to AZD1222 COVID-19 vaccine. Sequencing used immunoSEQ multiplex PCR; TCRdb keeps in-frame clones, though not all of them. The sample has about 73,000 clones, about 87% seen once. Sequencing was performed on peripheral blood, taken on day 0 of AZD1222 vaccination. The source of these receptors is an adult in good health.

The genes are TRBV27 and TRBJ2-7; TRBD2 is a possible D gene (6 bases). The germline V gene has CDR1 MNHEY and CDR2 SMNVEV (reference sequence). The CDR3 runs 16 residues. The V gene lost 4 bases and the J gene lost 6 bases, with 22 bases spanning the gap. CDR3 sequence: CASSWHSGSQASEQYF. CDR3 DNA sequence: TGTGCCAGCAGTTGGCACAGCGGGTCGCAAGCATCCGAGCAGTACTTC.

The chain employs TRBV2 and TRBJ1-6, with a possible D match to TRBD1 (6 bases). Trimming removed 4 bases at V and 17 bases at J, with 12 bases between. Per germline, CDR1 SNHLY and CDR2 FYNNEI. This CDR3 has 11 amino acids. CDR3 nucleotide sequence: TGTGCCAGCAGTGTCCGGGACACCATCCACTTT. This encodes CASSVRDTIHF.

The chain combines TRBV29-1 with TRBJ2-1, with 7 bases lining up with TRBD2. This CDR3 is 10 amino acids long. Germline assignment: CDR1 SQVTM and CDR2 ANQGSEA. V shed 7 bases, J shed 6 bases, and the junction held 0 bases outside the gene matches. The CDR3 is CSGGSNEQFF. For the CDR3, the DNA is TGCAGCGGCGGGAGCAATGAGCAGTTCTTC.

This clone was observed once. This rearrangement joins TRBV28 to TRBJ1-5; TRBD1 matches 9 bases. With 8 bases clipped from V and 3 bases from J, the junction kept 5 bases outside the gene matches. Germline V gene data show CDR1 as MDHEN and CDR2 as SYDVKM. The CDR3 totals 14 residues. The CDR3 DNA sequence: TGTGCCAGCTCGTGGGACAGGGACAATCAGCCCCAGCATTTT. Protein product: CASSWDRDNQPQHF.

The CDR3 DNA follows: TGTGCCAGCAGTTCGGACAGGGGTCAGCCCCAGCATTTT. The encoded protein is CASSSDRGQPQHF. The chain is built from TRBV2 and TRBJ1-5, with TRBD1 matching 9 bases. The junction had 2 bases not matched to a gene; V was cut back by 5 bases and J by 6 bases. Germline values: CDR1 SNHLY, CDR2 FYNNEI. The CDR3 consists of 13 residues. Using reference TRBV2 and TRBJ1-5 for the parts outside the CDR3, the full variable domain is EPEVTQTPSHQVTQMGQEVILRCVPISNHLYFYWYRQILGQKVEFLVSFYNNEISEKSEIFDDQFSVERPDGSNFTLKIRSTKLEDSAMYFCASSSDRGQPQHFGDGTRLSIL.

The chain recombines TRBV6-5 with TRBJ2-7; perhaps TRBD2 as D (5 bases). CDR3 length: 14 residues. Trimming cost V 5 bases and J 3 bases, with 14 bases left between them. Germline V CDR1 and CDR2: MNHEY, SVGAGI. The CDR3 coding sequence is TGTGCCAGCAGTCCCCCCGGGAACCACTACGAGCAGTACTTC. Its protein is CASSPPGNHYEQYF.

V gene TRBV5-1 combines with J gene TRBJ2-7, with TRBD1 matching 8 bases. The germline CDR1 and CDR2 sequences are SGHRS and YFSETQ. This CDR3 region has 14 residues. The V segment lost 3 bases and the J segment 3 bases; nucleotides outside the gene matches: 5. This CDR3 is CASSSTTGGYEQYF. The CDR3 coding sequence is TGCGCCAGCAGCTCCACTACAGGGGGCTACGAGCAGTACTTC.

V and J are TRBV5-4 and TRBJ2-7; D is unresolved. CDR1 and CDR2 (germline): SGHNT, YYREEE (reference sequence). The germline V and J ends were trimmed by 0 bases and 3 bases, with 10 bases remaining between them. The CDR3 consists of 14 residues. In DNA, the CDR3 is TGTGCCAGCAGCTTGGGTCAGGCAAACTACGAGCAGTACTTC. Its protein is CASSLGQANYEQYF.

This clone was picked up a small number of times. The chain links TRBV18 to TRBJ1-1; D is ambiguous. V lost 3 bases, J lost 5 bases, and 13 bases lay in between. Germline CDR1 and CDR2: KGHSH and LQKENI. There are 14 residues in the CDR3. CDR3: CASSPRATGTEAFF. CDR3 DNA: TGTGCCAGCTCACCGCGGGCGACGGGGACTGAAGCTTTCTTT.

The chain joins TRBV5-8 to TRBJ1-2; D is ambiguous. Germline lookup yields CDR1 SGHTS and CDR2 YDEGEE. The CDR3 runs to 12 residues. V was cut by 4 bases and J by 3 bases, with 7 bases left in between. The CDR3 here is CASSGFDYGYTF. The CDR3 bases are TGTGCCAGCAGCGGATTTGACTATGGCTACACCTTC.

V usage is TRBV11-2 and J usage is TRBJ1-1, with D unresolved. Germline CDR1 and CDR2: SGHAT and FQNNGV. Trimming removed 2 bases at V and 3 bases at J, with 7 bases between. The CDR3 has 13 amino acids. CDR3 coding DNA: TGTGCCAGCAGCTTAAACGTACACACTGAAGCTTTCTTT. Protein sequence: CASSLNVHTEAFF.

CDR3 nucleotides: TGTGCCAGCAAGGAGGGGTTGAGCTCCTACAATGAGCAGTTCTTC. Its protein product is CASKEGLSSYNEQFF. The rearrangement uses TRBV6-5 and TRBJ2-1; a weak D match, TRBD2 (6 bases). With 7 bases removed from V and 0 bases from J, the gap between germline ends came to 13 bases. The germline V gene encodes CDR1 MNHEY and CDR2 SVGAGI. The CDR3 loop spans 15 amino acids.

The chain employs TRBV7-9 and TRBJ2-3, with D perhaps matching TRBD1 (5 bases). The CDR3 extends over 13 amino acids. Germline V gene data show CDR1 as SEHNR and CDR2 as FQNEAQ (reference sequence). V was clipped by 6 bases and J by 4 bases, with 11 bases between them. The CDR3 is CASRLTDADTQYF. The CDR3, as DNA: TGTGCCAGCAGACTGACAGATGCAGATACGCAGTATTTT.

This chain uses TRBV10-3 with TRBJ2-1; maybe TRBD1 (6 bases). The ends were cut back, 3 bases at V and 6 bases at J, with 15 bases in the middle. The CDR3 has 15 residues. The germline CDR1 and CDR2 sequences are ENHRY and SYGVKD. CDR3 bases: TGTGCCATCAGTGAAAAGCCGGACAGCGGCAATGAGCAGTTCTTC. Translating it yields CAISEKPDSGNEQFF.